Here is one TCR beta chain with its context. Its antigen is undetermined. CDR3 length equals 16 residues. From germline, CDR1 is LGHDT and CDR2 YNNKEL (reference sequence). Trimming left V 4 bases short and J 3 bases short, with 17 bases between. This entry belongs to a study of T cell responses to AZD1222 COVID-19 vaccine. Study-wide results and caveats: Clonal diversity may have been underestimated, and the donors were mostly white British, with more females than males.

The assay was immunoSEQ multiplex PCR, and TCRdb's table has in-frame clones only and misses some. The sample consists of roughly 200,000 clones, approximately 92% of them appearing once. This clonotype originated in an adult who received the MenACWY meningococcal vaccine as a control. This chain joins TRBV3-1 (or the pseudogene TRBV3-2) and TRBJ2-3, with TRBD1 as a possible D gene (5 bases). The material was peripheral blood, obtained 28 days after the second dose of the MenACWY control vaccine. The CDR3: CASSLRVGRGTDTQYF. CDR3 sequence (DNA): TGTGCCAGCAGCCTTCGGGTGGGAAGGGGTACAGATACGCAGTATTTT.